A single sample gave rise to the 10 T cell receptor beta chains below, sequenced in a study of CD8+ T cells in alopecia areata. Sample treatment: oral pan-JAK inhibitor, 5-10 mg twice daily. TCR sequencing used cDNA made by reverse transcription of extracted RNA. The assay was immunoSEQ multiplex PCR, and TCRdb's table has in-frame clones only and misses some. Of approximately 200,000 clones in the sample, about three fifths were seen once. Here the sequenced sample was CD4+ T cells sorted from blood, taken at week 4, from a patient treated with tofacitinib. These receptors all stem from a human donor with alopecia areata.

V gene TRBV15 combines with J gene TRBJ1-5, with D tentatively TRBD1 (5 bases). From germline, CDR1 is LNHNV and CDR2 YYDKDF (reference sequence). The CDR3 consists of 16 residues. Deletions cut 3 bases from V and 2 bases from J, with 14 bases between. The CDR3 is CATSSRGGYGNQPQHF. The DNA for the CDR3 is TGTGCCACCAGCAGCCGGGGGGGTTATGGCAATCAGCCCCAGCATTTT.

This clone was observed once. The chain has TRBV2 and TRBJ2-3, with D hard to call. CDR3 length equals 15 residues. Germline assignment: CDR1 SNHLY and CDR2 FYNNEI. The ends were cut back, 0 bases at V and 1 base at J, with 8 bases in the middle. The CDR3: CASSEAGHRTDTQYF. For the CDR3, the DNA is TGTGCCAGCAGTGAAGCTGGGCACCGCACAGATACGCAGTATTTT.

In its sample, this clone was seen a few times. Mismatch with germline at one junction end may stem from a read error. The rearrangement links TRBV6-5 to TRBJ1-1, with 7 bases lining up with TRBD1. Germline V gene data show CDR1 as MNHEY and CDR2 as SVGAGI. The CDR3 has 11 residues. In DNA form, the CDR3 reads TGTGCCAGCAGGAACCGGGACAGATACGAATTT. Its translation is CASRNRDRYEF.

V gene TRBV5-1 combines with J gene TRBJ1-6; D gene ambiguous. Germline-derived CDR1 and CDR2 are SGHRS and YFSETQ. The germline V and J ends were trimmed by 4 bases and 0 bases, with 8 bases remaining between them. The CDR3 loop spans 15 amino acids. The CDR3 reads CASSGRSSYNSPLHF. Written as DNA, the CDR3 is TGCGCCAGCAGCGGGCGGAGCTCCTATAATTCACCCCTCCACTTT.

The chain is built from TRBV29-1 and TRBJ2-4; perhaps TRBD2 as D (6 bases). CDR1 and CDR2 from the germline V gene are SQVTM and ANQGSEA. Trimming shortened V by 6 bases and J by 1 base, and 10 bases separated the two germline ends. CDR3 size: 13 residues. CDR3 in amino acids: CSVTGGAKNIQYF. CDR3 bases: TGCAGCGTGACCGGAGGGGCCAAAAACATTCAGTACTTC.

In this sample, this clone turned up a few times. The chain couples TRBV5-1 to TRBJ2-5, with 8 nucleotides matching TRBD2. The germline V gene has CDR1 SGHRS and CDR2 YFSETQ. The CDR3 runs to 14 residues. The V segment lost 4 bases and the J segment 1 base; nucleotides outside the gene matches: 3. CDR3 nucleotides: TGCGCCAGCAGCGTTAGCGGGGCCCAAGAGACCCAGTACTTC. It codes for CASSVSGAQETQYF.

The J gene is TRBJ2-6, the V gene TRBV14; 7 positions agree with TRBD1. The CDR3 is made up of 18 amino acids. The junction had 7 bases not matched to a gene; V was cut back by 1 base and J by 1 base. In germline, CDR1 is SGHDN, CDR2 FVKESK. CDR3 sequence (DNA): TGTGCCAGCAGCCAAGTGAAGGGGGCGAGGTCTGGGGCCAACGTCCTGACTTTC. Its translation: CASSQVKGARSGANVLTF.

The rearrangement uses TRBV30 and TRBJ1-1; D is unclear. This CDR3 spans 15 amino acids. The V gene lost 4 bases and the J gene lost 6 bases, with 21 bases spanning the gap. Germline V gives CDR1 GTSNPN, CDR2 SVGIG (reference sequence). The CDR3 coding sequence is TGTGCCTGGACAGTCGGGCTTGGTATGGGTTCTGAAGCTTTCTTT. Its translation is CAWTVGLGMGSEAFF.

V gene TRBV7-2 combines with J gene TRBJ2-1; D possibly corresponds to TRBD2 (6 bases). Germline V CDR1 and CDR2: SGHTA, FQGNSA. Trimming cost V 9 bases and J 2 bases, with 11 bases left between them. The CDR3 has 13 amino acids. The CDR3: CASGRGAYNEQFF. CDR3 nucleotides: TGTGCCAGTGGGCGGGGAGCCTACAATGAGCAGTTCTTC.

Here the CDR3 DNA reads TGTGCCAGCAGCTACGGACACCGTAATCAGCCCCAGCATTTT. It encodes CASSYGHRNQPQHF. The chain combines TRBV5-6 with TRBJ1-5; possibly TRBD1 for D (5 bases). V was cut by 3 bases and J by 4 bases, with 11 bases left in between. The CDR3 is 14 residues long. In germline, CDR1 is SGHDT, CDR2 YYEEEE.